Below are 14 T cell receptor beta chains sequenced from a single sample in a study of T cells in Graves' hyperthyroidism and ophthalmopathy. The TCR beta CDR3 regions underwent amplification using RNA transcripts as the source. The TCR CDR3 first-round RT-PCR relied on the HTBI primer set. A single record per CDR3 protein comes from TCRdb applying MiXCR to the multiplex PCR reads. The sample records 750,000 to 900,000 distinct CDR3 sequences, about two fifths being singletons. Sequencing was done on a sample of blood. Source of these receptors: a man between 18 and 35 years old with Graves' hyperthyroidism.

This clonotype was seen a handful of times. The DNA for the CDR3 is TGTGCCAGCAGCTCTAGCGGGGCGGGAGAGACCCAGTACTTC. Its protein is CASSSSGAGETQYF. The rearrangement uses TRBV7-8 and TRBJ2-5, with 9 bases identical to TRBD2. With 4 bases clipped from V and 4 bases from J, the junction kept 4 bases outside the gene matches. The CDR3 is 14 amino acids. Germline CDR1 is SGHVS and CDR2 is FQNEAQ.

At least ten counts were recorded for this clonotype. The chain couples TRBV7-8 to TRBJ1-2; no definite D call. The CDR3 has 15 amino acids. The V gene lost 2 bases and the J gene lost 0 bases, with 10 bases spanning the gap. CDR1 and CDR2 (germline): SGHVS, FQNEAQ. CDR3 coding DNA: TGTGCCAGCAGCTTATACGACGGTGCTAACTATGGCTACACCTTC. It translates to CASSLYDGANYGYTF.

This clonotype was counted many times. V gene TRBV20-1 combines with J gene TRBJ1-1; 8 bases align to TRBD1. CDR3 size: 14 residues. Germline assignment: CDR1 DFQATT and CDR2 SNEGSKA (reference sequence). Trimming at V came to 3 bases and at J to 3 bases, leaving 6 bases not matched to a gene. The CDR3 is CSARIDRGHTEAFF. The DNA of the CDR3 is TGCAGTGCTAGGATCGACAGGGGTCACACTGAAGCTTTCTTT.

The gene calls are TRBV29-1 and TRBJ1-2, with D perhaps matching TRBD1 (5 bases). The CDR3 length is 12 residues. With 4 bases removed from V and 3 bases from J, the gap between germline ends came to 9 bases. Germline loops: CDR1 SQVTM, CDR2 ANQGSEA. The chain's CDR3 is CSVAQADYGYTF. CDR3 bases: TGCAGCGTTGCACAGGCGGACTATGGCTACACCTTC.

J is TRBJ2-1 and V is TRBV25-1; TRBD2 matches at 7 bases. From germline, CDR1 is MGHDK and CDR2 SYGVNS. The CDR3 has 18 residues. The J segment lost 0 bases and the V segment lost 8 bases, leaving 16 bases of the junction unmatched. In DNA form, the CDR3 reads TGTGCCAGCTCTCCTAGCGGTTGGCCCCTTAGCTCCTACAATGAGCAGTTCTTC. Translating gives CASSPSGWPLSSYNEQFF.

This clonotype was found many times. This chain connects TRBV7-9 to TRBJ1-2, with 8 bases lining up with TRBD1. V was clipped by 3 bases and J by 8 bases; unmatched bases: 8. Germline CDR1 and CDR2: SEHNR and FQNEAQ (reference sequence). CDR3 length: 14 amino acids. The DNA for the CDR3 is TGTGCCAGCAGCTTCGCTCAGGACAGGGAAGGCTACACCTTC. Translating it yields CASSFAQDREGYTF. Full variable domain (rest looked up from reference TRBV7-9 and TRBJ1-2): DTGVSQNPRHKITKRGQNVTFRCDPISEHNRLYWYRQTLGQGPEFLTYFQNEAQLEKSRLLSDRFSAERPKGSFSTLEIQRTEQGDSAMYLCASSFAQDREGYTFGSGTRLTVV.

In its sample, this clonotype was seen many times. The gene calls are TRBV7-3 and TRBJ2-7; D may correspond to TRBD1 or TRBD2 (5 bases each). From germline, CDR1 is SGHTA and CDR2 FQGTGA. The CDR3 length is 13 residues. Trimming took off 5 bases at V and 6 bases at J, with 14 bases between the two ends. The CDR3 loop is CASSPATGGEQYF. The CDR3 DNA follows: TGTGCCAGCAGCCCCGCCACAGGAGGCGAGCAGTACTTC.

This clonotype was recorded a few times. J is TRBJ2-5 and V is TRBV7-9, with D unclear. With 5 bases removed from V and 5 bases from J, the gap between germline ends came to 21 bases. The CDR3 loop spans 16 amino acids. Germline V gene data show CDR1 as SEHNR and CDR2 as FQNEAQ (reference sequence). The CDR3 region is CASSISPGHGAETQYF. In DNA form, the CDR3 reads TGTGCCAGCAGCATTTCTCCGGGTCACGGTGCGGAGACCCAGTACTTC. The full variable domain, in which reference TRBV7-9 and TRBJ2-5 provide the parts outside the CDR3, is DTGVSQNPRHKITKRGQNVTFRCDPISEHNRLYWYRQTLGQGPEFLTYFQNEAQLEKSRLLSDRFSAERPKGSFSTLEIQRTEQGDSAMYLCASSISPGHGAETQYFGPGTRLLVL.

Only a few counts were recorded for this clonotype. This chain joins TRBV19 and TRBJ2-7; 12 bases line up with TRBD2. The CDR3 has 16 residues. J gave up 5 bases and V 3 bases, and 8 bases lay outside the gene matches. Germline loops: CDR1 LNHDA, CDR2 SQIVND (reference sequence). In DNA, the CDR3 is TGTGCCAGTAGTATCCGCTTGACTAGCGGGAGCCACGAGCAGTACTTC. This translates into CASSIRLTSGSHEQYF.

In the case of this clonotype: The junction does not match germline at one end; this may be a read error. The DNA for the CDR3 is TGCAGTACTAGAGATTTTTCCGGGACAGGACGTCAGCCCCAGCATTTT. Its protein product is CSTRDFSGTGRQPQHF. The chain has TRBV20-1 and TRBJ1-5; 8 nucleotides align to TRBD1. In germline, CDR1 is DFQATT, CDR2 SNEGSKA (reference sequence). This CDR3 region has 16 residues.

The sample holds many counts of this clonotype. The V call is TRBV14, the J call TRBJ1-2; D not resolved. The V end was cut by 4 bases, the J end by 6 bases, with 18 bases between. The CDR3 sequence is 15 residues long. Germline V gene lookup returns CDR1 SGHDN and CDR2 FVKESK. Here the CDR3 DNA reads TGTGCCAGCAGCCGACCCGGGCAGGCGGGCGATGGCTACACCTTC. This translates into CASSRPGQAGDGYTF.

Comment on this clonotype: This may come from a read error, since a much larger clone is one base off. The rearrangement joins TRBV7-9 to TRBJ2-5, with D hard to call. The CDR3 covers 14 residues. Germline CDR1 is SEHNR and CDR2 is FQNEAQ (reference sequence). The CDR3 is CASSLAGPMETQHF. The DNA for the CDR3 is TGTGCCAGCAGCTTAGCTGGTCCTATGGAGACCCAGCACTTC.

This clonotype was picked up many times. The chain has TRBV2 and TRBJ1-2; no clear D. The CDR3 length is 14 residues. Germline CDR1 is SNHLY and CDR2 is FYNNEI. Trimming cost V 2 bases and J 8 bases, with 15 bases left between them. DNA of the CDR3: TGTGCCAGCAGTGAAAACGGACGGTCGGGAGGCTACACCTTC. Translating it yields CASSENGRSGGYTF.

The V gene is TRBV6-2 or TRBV6-3, the J gene TRBJ1-1, with a possible D match to TRBD1 (5 bases). The length of the CDR3 is 12 residues. The V and J ends lost 6 bases and 6 bases respectively, with 11 bases between them. Germline V gene sequence: CDR1 MNHEY, CDR2 SVGEGT. The CDR3 loop reads CASRQAYAEAFF. CDR3 coding DNA: TGTGCCAGCAGACAGGCTTACGCTGAAGCTTTCTTT.